Below, 29 T cell receptor beta chains from the same sample are listed, as sequenced in a study of beta chain features in type 1 diabetes. Expressed TCRB transcripts were sequenced after all isolated RNA was converted to cDNA. Profiled with immunoSEQ multiplex PCR; TCRdb holds only in-frame clones, not every one. The sample lists 250,000 to 400,000 clones; 14% were seen once. Sequencing was performed on central memory CD4+ T cells from blood. The source of these receptors is a man aged 25-45 years in good health.

This sequence joins TRBV4-3 and TRBJ2-7; D perhaps matches TRBD1 (6 bases). Germline lookup yields CDR1 LGHNA and CDR2 YSLEER. There are 15 residues in the CDR3. Trimming cost V 2 bases and J 3 bases, with 14 bases left between them. The CDR3 DNA reads as TGCGCCAGCAGCCAAAGAAATCAAGGGGGCTACGAGCAGTACTTC. Its protein product is CASSQRNQGGYEQYF.

The V and J genes are TRBV5-4 and TRBJ1-1; D remains ambiguous. The germline V gene has CDR1 SGHNT and CDR2 YYREEE (reference sequence). This CDR3 has 14 residues. V gave up 7 bases and J gave up 3 bases, with 16 bases separating them. The CDR3 bases are TGTGCCAGCTACGGATCCCGGTGGGACACTGAAGCTTTCTTT. As protein: CASYGSRWDTEAFF.

The rearrangement uses TRBV7-2 and TRBJ2-7; no firm D call. In germline, CDR1 is SGHTA, CDR2 FQGNSA. This CDR3 has 13 amino acids. V shed 3 bases and J shed 4 bases, with 10 bases lying between them. CDR3 residues: CASSFAAVYEQYF. The CDR3, as DNA: TGTGCCAGCAGCTTCGCGGCGGTTTACGAGCAGTACTTC.

This clone has a handful of counts. The chain joins TRBV6-1 to TRBJ2-2, with D hard to call. V was pared by 6 bases and J by 10 bases, with 12 bases between. The CDR3 has 12 residues. CDR1 is MNHNS and CDR2 is SASEGT in the germline V gene. The CDR3, as DNA: TGTGCCAGCAGAAGACGGTCAGCGGAGCTGTTTTTT. Translating it yields CASRRRSAELFF.

The V call is TRBV19, the J call TRBJ2-2; possibly TRBD1 for D (5 bases). Trimming removed 4 bases at V and 6 bases at J, with 12 bases between. The CDR3 consists of 14 residues. Looked up from germline, CDR1 is LNHDA and CDR2 is SQIVND (reference sequence). DNA for the CDR3: TGTGCCAGTAGTACAGGGTACGGGTCCGGGGAGCTGTTTTTT. This codes for CASSTGYGSGELFF.

This clone was observed a few times. The chain joins TRBV27 to TRBJ2-1; D is unclear. Trimming left V 4 bases short and J 10 bases short, with 11 bases between. The germline V gene has CDR1 MNHEY and CDR2 SMNVEV (reference sequence). This CDR3 is 12 amino acids long. CDR3 in DNA: TGTGCCAGCAGTTCGAGCCCTACGGAGCAGTTCTTC. Translated, it gives CASSSSPTEQFF.

Worth noting for this clone: This specimen includes other DNA sequences encoding the same CDR3. The rearrangement uses TRBV5-6 and TRBJ1-2; 7 bases line up with TRBD1. The length of the CDR3 is 14 residues. With 0 bases clipped from V and 7 bases from J, the junction kept 6 bases outside the gene matches. In germline, CDR1 is SGHDT, CDR2 YYEEEE. The CDR3 sequence is CASSLDRGFSGYTF. CDR3 nucleotide sequence: TGTGCCAGCAGCTTGGACAGGGGTTTTTCTGGCTACACCTTC.

The chain uses TRBV5-1 and TRBJ1-4; D not resolved. This CDR3 comprises 15 residues. Germline loops: CDR1 SGHRS, CDR2 YFSETQ. Trimming pared 1 base from V and 0 bases from J, leaving 7 bases between. DNA for the CDR3: TGCGCCAGCAGCTTGTCAGGAGCAACTAATGAAAAACTGTTTTTT. This translates into CASSLSGATNEKLFF.

This clone was counted only a few times. The chain couples TRBV4-1 to TRBJ1-4; 10 nucleotides agree with TRBD1. Germline assignment: CDR1 MGHRA and CDR2 YSYEKL. V shed 3 bases, J shed 8 bases, and the junction held 6 bases outside the gene matches. The CDR3 loop spans 15 amino acids. This chain's CDR3 is CASSHGTGVREKLFF. The CDR3 DNA sequence: TGCGCCAGCAGCCACGGGACAGGGGTCCGGGAAAAACTGTTTTTT.

This clone has just a few counts. The chain combines TRBV10-2 with TRBJ2-7, with 7 bases matching TRBD1. Germline V gene lookup returns CDR1 WSHSY and CDR2 SAAADI. V trimming: 5 bases; J trimming: 2 bases; junction bases outside the gene matches: 9. This CDR3 spans 15 amino acids. CDR3 in amino acids: CASSQALQGTYEQYF. The CDR3 DNA reads TGCGCCAGCAGTCAGGCTCTACAGGGGACCTACGAGCAGTACTTC.

The chain employs TRBV15 and TRBJ2-1; TRBD2 might be the D (5 bases). Per germline, CDR1 LNHNV and CDR2 YYDKDF (reference sequence). V was trimmed by 0 bases and J by 8 bases, leaving 8 bases between them. This CDR3 region has 13 residues. The CDR3 coding sequence is TGTGCCACCAGCAGAGAAGGGCGGGATGAGCAGTTCTTC. Protein product: CATSREGRDEQFF.

Comments on this clone: Additional DNA sequences in this sample encode the identical CDR3. V is TRBV5-1 and J is TRBJ2-5, with D tentatively TRBD2 (6 bases). V was clipped by 1 base and J by 4 bases, with 11 bases between them. CDR3 length equals 14 residues. Germline V lookup: CDR1 SGHRS, CDR2 YFSETQ. This CDR3 is CASSLRRGGETQYF. CDR3 DNA: TGCGCCAGCAGCTTGAGAAGGGGAGGAGAGACCCAGTACTTC. The variable domain in full, with the rest retrieved from reference TRBV5-1 and TRBJ2-5, is KAGVTQTPRYLIKTRGQQVTLSCSPISGHRSVSWYQQTPGQGLQFLFEYFSETQRNKGNFPGRFSGRQFSNSRSEMNVSTLELGDSALYLCASSLRRGGETQYFGPGTRLLVL.

This clone showed up just a few times. This chain links TRBV5-4 with TRBJ1-2; D unresolved. Germline V CDR1 and CDR2: SGHNT, YYREEE (reference sequence). This CDR3 is built from 12 residues. Trimming cost V 3 bases and J 4 bases, with 7 bases left between them. This chain's CDR3 is CASSSVSYGYTF. CDR3 bases: TGTGCCAGCAGCTCGGTCTCCTATGGCTACACCTTC. The variable domain in full, with the rest retrieved from reference TRBV5-4 and TRBJ1-2, is ETGVTQSPTHLIKTRGQQVTLRCSSQSGHNTVSWYQQALGQGPQFIFQYYREEENGRGNFPPRFSGLQFPNYSSELNVNALELDDSALYLCASSSVSYGYTFGSGTRLTVV.

The V call is TRBV11-3, the J call TRBJ2-1, with TRBD2 as a possible D gene (5 bases). The V gene's germline CDR1 is SGHNT and CDR2 YENEEA. This CDR3 is built from 16 residues. Trimming stripped 5 bases from V and 4 bases from J, with 18 bases between. CDR3 coding DNA: TGTGCCAGCAGCGAAAGTTCCGGGAACGATTACAATGAGCAGTTCTTC. It codes for CASSESSGNDYNEQFF.

The table lists this clone with a few counts. The chain couples TRBV7-9 to TRBJ2-4, with D possibly TRBD2 on 6 matching bases. Germline V gene sequence: CDR1 SEHNR, CDR2 FQNEAQ (reference sequence). The CDR3 extends over 15 amino acids. The germline V and J ends were trimmed by 1 base and 8 bases, with 15 bases remaining between them. Here the CDR3 reads CASSLGLSGGDIQYF. For the CDR3, the DNA is TGTGCCAGCAGCTTAGGTCTTAGCGGAGGGGACATTCAGTACTTC.

As DNA, the CDR3 is TGCGCCAGCAGCTTGGCCCCGGGACTCGCCCCATCCCGTACGCAGTATTTT. Translating gives CASSLAPGLAPSRTQYF. The chain uses TRBV5-1 and TRBJ2-3; maybe TRBD2 (6 bases). V dropped 0 bases and J dropped 8 bases, with 22 bases sitting between them. Germline CDR1 SGHRS, CDR2 YFSETQ. CDR3 size: 17 residues.

This clone was counted ten times or more. V gene TRBV5-1 combines with J gene TRBJ2-3; D unclear. CDR1 is SGHRS and CDR2 is YFSETQ in the germline V gene. The V and J ends lost 6 bases and 7 bases respectively, with 12 bases between them. The CDR3 length is 12 residues. CDR3: CASTQDANTQYF. The CDR3 DNA reads as TGCGCCAGCACCCAGGATGCTAATACGCAGTATTTT.

This clone has only a few counts. The chain uses TRBV5-4 and TRBJ2-3; TRBD2 agrees at 12 bases. Germline CDR1 reads SGHNT; CDR2 reads YYREEE (reference sequence). V gave up 2 bases and J gave up 2 bases; unmatched junction bases: 3. The CDR3 spans 16 residues. The CDR3 DNA reads TGTGCCAGCAGCTTACCTAGCGGGGGGGACACAGATACGCAGTATTTT. Protein: CASSLPSGGDTDTQYF.

Only a few counts were recorded for this clone. CDR3: CASSVLDGTQYF. For the CDR3, the DNA is TGTGCCAGTAGTGTTCTGGATGGTACGCAGTATTTT. The chain uses TRBV19 and TRBJ2-3; D unresolved. V gave up 5 bases and J gave up 8 bases, with 11 bases separating them. The CDR3 has 12 residues. Germline V gene lookup returns CDR1 LNHDA and CDR2 SQIVND (reference sequence).

This clone was found many times. The V and J genes are TRBV2 and TRBJ2-5; D gene ambiguous. This CDR3 region has 12 residues. The V gene's germline CDR1 is SNHLY and CDR2 FYNNEI. Deletions cut 4 bases from V and 7 bases from J, with 10 bases between. This chain's CDR3 is CASSGGWGTQYF. The CDR3 bases are TGTGCCAGCAGTGGTGGATGGGGGACCCAGTACTTC.

The chain uses TRBV20-1 and TRBJ2-1, with D hard to call. Germline V lookup: CDR1 DFQATT, CDR2 SNEGSKA (reference sequence). The V and J ends lost 7 bases and 1 base respectively, with 5 bases between them. The CDR3 runs 11 residues. CDR3 nucleotides: TGCAGTGGCGTATCCTACAATGAGCAGTTCTTC. Translated: CSGVSYNEQFF.

Details on this clone: Within the sample, other DNA sequences also encode this same CDR3. V and J are TRBV4-3 and TRBJ2-5; maybe TRBD1 (6 bases). The CDR3 consists of 13 residues. Per the germline V gene, CDR1 is LGHNA and CDR2 is YSLEER. Trimming left V 4 bases short and J 2 bases short, with 8 bases between. CDR3 loop: CASSRTVQETQYF. The CDR3, as DNA: TGCGCCAGCAGCCGGACAGTTCAAGAGACCCAGTACTTC.

The CDR3 is CASSLSGFNSPLHF. The CDR3, as DNA: TGTGCCAGCAGCCTCTCCGGATTCAATTCACCCCTCCACTTT. The chain recombines TRBV11-2 with TRBJ1-6, with no clear D. The germline gives CDR1 SGHAT, CDR2 FQNNGV. V was pared by 5 bases and J by 7 bases, with 12 bases between. This CDR3 has 14 residues. The complete variable domain, with remaining parts taken from reference TRBV11-2 and TRBJ1-6, reads EAGVAQSPRYKIIEKRQSVAFWCNPISGHATLYWYQQILGQGPKLLIQFQNNGVVDDSQLPKDRFSAERLKGVDSTLKIQPAKLEDSAVYLCASSLSGFNSPLHFGNGTRLTVT.

This clone was observed a few times. A read error may explain this, as a much larger clone is one base away. As DNA, the CDR3 is TGTGCCAGCAGTTTAACAGATACGCAGTATTTT. It codes for CASSLTDTQYF. V is TRBV27 and J is TRBJ2-3; D is unresolved. The CDR3 is 11 residues long. The germline CDR1 and CDR2 sequences are MNHEY and SMNVEV (reference sequence). V lost 2 bases and J lost 3, with 0 bases in between.

The rearrangement uses TRBV5-1 and TRBJ2-1; 9 bases are a match to TRBD2. Germline values: CDR1 SGHRS, CDR2 YFSETQ. This CDR3 is 16 amino acids long. The ends lost 0 bases at V and 3 bases at J; junction bases unmatched: 4. The CDR3 region is CASSLVAGAVYNEQFF. For the CDR3, the DNA is TGCGCCAGCAGCTTGGTAGCGGGGGCTGTCTACAATGAGCAGTTCTTC.

This clone has just a few counts. The V gene is TRBV7-8, the J gene TRBJ2-7; D gene uncertain. Trimming removed 1 base at V and 0 bases at J, with 7 bases between. The CDR3 runs to 14 residues. CDR1 SGHVS and CDR2 FQNEAQ come from the germline V gene. The CDR3 loop is CASSLGQTSYEQYF. The CDR3 DNA reads TGTGCCAGCAGCTTAGGGCAGACCTCCTACGAGCAGTACTTC.

This chain connects TRBV7-9 to TRBJ2-7; no clear D. The CDR3 is 13 residues long. Trimming left V 3 bases short and J 6 bases short, with 12 bases between. The germline gives CDR1 SEHNR, CDR2 FQNEAQ (reference sequence). CDR3 coding DNA: TGTGCCAGCAGCTTGGATACGGACGGCGAGCAGTACGTC. Translated: CASSLDTDGEQYV.

This clone was counted at least ten times. Other DNA sequences in this sample translate to the same CDR3. V usage is TRBV5-1 and J usage is TRBJ1-2, with a tentative D call TRBD1 (6 bases). This CDR3 has 13 amino acids. Per the germline V gene, CDR1 is SGHRS and CDR2 is YFSETQ. V lost 7 bases, J lost 5 bases, and 15 bases lay in between. The CDR3 protein is CASSPGQGYGYTF. CDR3 sequence (DNA): TGCGCCAGCTCCCCCGGTCAGGGGTATGGCTACACCTTC.

This chain links TRBV5-1 with TRBJ1-1, with D possibly TRBD1 on 6 matching bases. The length of the CDR3 is 14 residues. Germline lookup yields CDR1 SGHRS and CDR2 YFSETQ. The V and J ends lost 3 bases and 1 base respectively, with 10 bases between them. Here the CDR3 reads CASSSEGQNTEAFF. Here the CDR3 DNA reads TGCGCCAGCAGCTCCGAGGGACAGAACACTGAAGCTTTCTTT.